Given below is one TCR beta chain in context. Germline CDR1 reads SGHNT; CDR2 reads YYREEE (reference sequence). The CDR3 is 15 residues long. V was shortened by 4 bases and J by 0 bases, with 10 bases between the two germline ends. The assay was immunoSEQ multiplex PCR, and TCRdb's table has in-frame clones only and misses some. The top ten hold 7.2% of the sample, which has roughly 200,000 clones, around nine tenths seen once. This sample was included in a study of cytomegalovirus exposure and HLA in healthy donors. This clonotype was sampled from a man under 40 in good health and CMV-seropositive. The J gene is TRBJ2-2, the V gene TRBV5-4; TRBD1 or TRBD2 may be the D gene (5 bases each). Material for sequencing was PBMCs. CDR3 sequence: CASSLGTANTGELFF. The CDR3 nucleotides read TGTGCCAGCAGCCTAGGGACCGCGAACACCGGGGAGCTGTTTTTT. Filled out from reference TRBV5-4 and TRBJ2-2, the complete variable domain reads ETGVTQSPTHLIKTRGQQVTLRCSSQSGHNTVSWYQQALGQGPQFIFQYYREEENGRGNFPPRFSGLQFPNYSSELNVNALELDDSALYLCASSLGTANTGELFFGEGSRLTVL.